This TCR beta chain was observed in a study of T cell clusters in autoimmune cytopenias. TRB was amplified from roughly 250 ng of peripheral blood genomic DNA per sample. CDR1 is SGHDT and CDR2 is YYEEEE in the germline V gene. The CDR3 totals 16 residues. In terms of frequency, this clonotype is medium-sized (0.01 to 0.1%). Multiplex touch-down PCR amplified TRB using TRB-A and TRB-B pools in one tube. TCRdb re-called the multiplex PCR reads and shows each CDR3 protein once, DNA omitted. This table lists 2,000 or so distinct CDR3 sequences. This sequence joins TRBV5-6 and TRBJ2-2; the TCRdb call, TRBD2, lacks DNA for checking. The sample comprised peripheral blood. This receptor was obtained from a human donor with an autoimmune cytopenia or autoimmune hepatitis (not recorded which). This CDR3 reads CASSSIAGVYTGELFF. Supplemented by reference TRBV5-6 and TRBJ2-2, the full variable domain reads DAGVTQSPTHLIKTRGQQVTLRCSPKSGHDTVSWYQQALGQGPQFIFQYYEEEERQRGNFPDRFSGHQFPNYSSELNVNALLLGDSALYLCASSSIAGVYTGELFFGEGSRLTVL.